This TCR beta chain was recorded in a study of blood T cell repertoires in COVID-19 (dated by TCRdb to the early 2020s). Background for the entire study: The collaborator samples originated in the United States, Italy and Spain and spanned the acute and convalescent phases of COVID-19. The prospective study material was composed of cDNA or gDNA derived from T cells, B-cell-depleted T cells, or PBMCs. The dataset comprised deeply sampled blood TCRbeta repertoires from subjects exposed to, actively infected with, or recovered from COVID-19. A freely available public database, intended as a resource for researchers studying the immune response to SARS-CoV-2, is where the repertoires were released. Samples were obtained from the ongoing ImmuneRACE study (first 160 participants) and from over 1,000 subjects provided by 6 global collaborators. A de-identified subject ID, COVID-19 status, age in years and sex were almost always included in the sample metadata. HLA class I and class II types, where available, came from metadata supplied by the sample provider rather than from assay-based typing.

TCRbeta CDR3 regions were amplified from genomic DNA using the immunoSEQ Assay, a bias-controlled multiplex PCR. As for the authors' bioinformatics: The number of nucleated cells in each sample was estimated by amplification of reference gene primers within the assay. To quantify the absolute abundance of each unique TCRbeta CDR3 rearrangement, sequence reads were collapsed and filtered. For each sample, productive Simpson clonality was calculated by taking the square root of Simpson's diversity index across productive rearrangements. Sourced from immuneACCESS, this table was stored by TCRdb with only in-frame sequences that have V and J called. A share of the clones is absent; for the studies checked, an unresolved V gene accounts for under half, and the remainder has no known explanation. V and J calls and clone size are copied from that table; D and trimming were computed from the DNA. The sample yields about 93,000 clones; under 90% were counted once. The top ten hold around 1.5% of the sample.

Results the study describes overall, beyond this receptor: The amount of clinical and demographic metadata varied by source and participant and was provided uncurated.

With regard to this clone: Its antigen remains unidentified. No much larger clone exists at a distance of one base, and base qualities are not known.

The CDR3 runs 14 residues from the cysteine to the phenylalanine. CDR3 DNA only is kept here, 42 bases in frame from base 1. CDR1 SGHTA and CDR2 FQGNSA are derived from the germline V gene. Relative to germline, V is 8 bases shorter and J is 2 bases shorter, with 15 bases between their ends. The collaborating institutions used their own protocols to collect whole blood in K2EDTA tubes. For TCRbeta analysis, collaborators shipped samples in one of three forms: frozen whole blood, isolated PBMCs, or DNA extracted from either of those sample types. The TCR comes from a human donor with active COVID-19. The donor label of this sample is uncertain. The rearranged segments are TRBV7-2 and TRBJ1-2, with the D gene uncertain. Sequencing was done on a sample of peripheral blood. The CDR3 in this case is CASRARSENYGYTF. In nucleotides, the sequence is TGTGCCAGCCGAGCTCGATCGGAGAACTATGGCTACACCTTC.